Given below is one TCR beta chain in context. The CDR3 extends over 13 amino acids. Per the germline V gene, CDR1 is MDHEN and CDR2 is SYDVKM. The data were taken from a study of monozygotic twins with inflammatory bowel disease. Template switching added UMIs carrying a 6-nucleotide sample barcode. TCRdb reprocessed the 5' RACE reads; each CDR3 protein has one entry and no DNA is given. The table lists approximately 330,000 distinct CDR3 sequences. The sample was blood. The receptor was isolated from a human donor with ulcerative colitis or Crohn's disease, or a healthy co-twin of an affected twin (not recorded which). The genes are TRBV28 and TRBJ2-1; the D call from TCRdb, TRBD2, cannot be confirmed without DNA. The CDR3 protein is CASGLADNNEQFF.